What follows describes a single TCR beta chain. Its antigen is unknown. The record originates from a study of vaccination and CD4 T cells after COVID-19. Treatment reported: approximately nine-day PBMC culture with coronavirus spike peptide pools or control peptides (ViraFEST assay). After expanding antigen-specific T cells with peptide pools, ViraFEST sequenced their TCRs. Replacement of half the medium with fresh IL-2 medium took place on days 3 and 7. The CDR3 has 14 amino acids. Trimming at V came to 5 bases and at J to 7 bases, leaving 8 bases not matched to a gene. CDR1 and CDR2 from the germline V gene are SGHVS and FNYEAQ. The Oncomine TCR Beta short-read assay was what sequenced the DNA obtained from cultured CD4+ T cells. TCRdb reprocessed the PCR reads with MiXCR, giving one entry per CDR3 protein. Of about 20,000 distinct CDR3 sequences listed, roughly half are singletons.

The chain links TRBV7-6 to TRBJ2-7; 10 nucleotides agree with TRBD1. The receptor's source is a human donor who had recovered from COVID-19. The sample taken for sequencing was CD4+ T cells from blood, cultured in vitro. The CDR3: CASSTRQGALEQYF. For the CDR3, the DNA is TGTGCCAGCAGCACGAGACAGGGGGCGCTTGAGCAGTACTTC.